This T cell receptor (beta chain) is from a study of blood T cell repertoires in COVID-19. The wider study: Acute-phase and convalescent COVID-19 samples originated in the United States, Italy and Spain. PBMCs, B-cell-depleted T cells, or T cells provided the cDNA or gDNA that made up the material.

The CDR3 loop spans 14 amino acids. Per germline, CDR1 ENHRY and CDR2 SYGVKD. V gave up 6 bases and J gave up 5 bases; unmatched junction bases: 7. Original methodology: Amplifying reference gene primers gave estimates of nucleated cell counts. Generated by immunoSEQ multiplex PCR, the TCRdb table keeps only in-frame clones and is missing some. V, J and clone size derive from that table, while D and trimming were established from the DNA sequence. The table records approximately 26,000 clones, 80% to 90% of them present only once. This sequence was found in a human donor in a cohort sampled during active COVID-19. The donor label of this sample is uncertain. The sequenced material came from peripheral blood. The gene calls are TRBV10-3 and TRBJ2-7; TRBD1 agrees at 10 bases. The CDR3 nucleotides are TGTGCCATCAGGGACCGGGACAGGGGTGACGAGCAGTACTTC. Translated: CAIRDRDRGDEQYF.